Described below is a single TCR beta chain sequence and its context. The antigen remains unidentified. The germline V gene has CDR1 SGHRS and CDR2 YFSETQ. The CDR3 spans 15 residues. The V segment lost 3 bases and the J segment 6 bases; nucleotides outside the gene matches: 5. The PCR was carried out with 60 Vbeta primers and 13 Jbeta primers. Produced via immunoSEQ multiplex PCR; TCRdb's table is partial and in-frame only. This repertoire shows 150,000 to 200,000 clones, roughly 87% found once; its top ten account for less than 1.3%. The entry originates in a study of cytomegalovirus exposure and HLA in healthy donors. Study-level points and caveats: Reportedly, diagnosis of cytomegalovirus status by the classifier showed high specificity and sensitivity.

The chain carries TRBV5-1 and TRBJ2-5; 13 bases are shared with TRBD2. The sequencing input was PBMCs. The clonotype originates from a boy aged 2 to 10 in good health and CMV-seronegative. Here the CDR3 reads CASSSGLAGVQTQYF. The CDR3 DNA sequence: TGCGCCAGCAGCTCCGGACTAGCGGGAGTTCAGACCCAGTACTTC.